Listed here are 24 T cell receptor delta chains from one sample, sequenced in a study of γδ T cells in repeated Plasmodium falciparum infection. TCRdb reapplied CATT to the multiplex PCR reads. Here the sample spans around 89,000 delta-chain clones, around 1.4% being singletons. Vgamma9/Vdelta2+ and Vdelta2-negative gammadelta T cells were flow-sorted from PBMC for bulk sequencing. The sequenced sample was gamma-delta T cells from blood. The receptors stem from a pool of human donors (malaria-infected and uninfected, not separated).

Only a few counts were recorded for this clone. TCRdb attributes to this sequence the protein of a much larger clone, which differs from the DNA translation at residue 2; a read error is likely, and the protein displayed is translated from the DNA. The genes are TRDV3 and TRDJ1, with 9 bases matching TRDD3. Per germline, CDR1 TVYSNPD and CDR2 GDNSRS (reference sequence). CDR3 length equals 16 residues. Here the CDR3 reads CSFSTTVAGGSDKLIF. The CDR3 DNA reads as TGTTCCTTTTCAACTACGGTTGCTGGGGGATCAGATAAACTCATCTTT.

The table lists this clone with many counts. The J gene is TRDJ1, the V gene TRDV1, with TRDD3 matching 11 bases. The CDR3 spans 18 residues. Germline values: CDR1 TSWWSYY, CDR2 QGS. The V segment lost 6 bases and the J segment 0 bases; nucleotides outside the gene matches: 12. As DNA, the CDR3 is TGTGCTCTTGGCCTCCTGGGGGATACCGGCAATTACACCGATAAACTCATCTTT. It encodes CALGLLGDTGNYTDKLIF.

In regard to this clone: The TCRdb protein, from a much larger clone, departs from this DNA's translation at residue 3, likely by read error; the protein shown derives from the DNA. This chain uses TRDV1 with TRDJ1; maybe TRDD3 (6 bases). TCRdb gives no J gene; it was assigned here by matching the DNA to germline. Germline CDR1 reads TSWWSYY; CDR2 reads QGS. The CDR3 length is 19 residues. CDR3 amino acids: CAPGELRPARPLYTDKLIF. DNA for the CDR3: TGTGCTCCTGGGGAACTAAGACCAGCCCGACCCTTGTACACCGATAAACTCATCTTT.

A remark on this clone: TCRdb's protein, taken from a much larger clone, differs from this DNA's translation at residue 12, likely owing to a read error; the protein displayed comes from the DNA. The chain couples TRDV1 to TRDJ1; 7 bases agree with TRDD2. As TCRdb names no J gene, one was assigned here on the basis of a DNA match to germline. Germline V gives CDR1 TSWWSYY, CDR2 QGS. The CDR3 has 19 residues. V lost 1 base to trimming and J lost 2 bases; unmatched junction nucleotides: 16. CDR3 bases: TGTGCTCTTGGGGAACCGGAGATTCCTACAGAGGTTGGGACCGATAAACTCATCTTT. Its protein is CALGEPEIPTEVGTDKLIF.

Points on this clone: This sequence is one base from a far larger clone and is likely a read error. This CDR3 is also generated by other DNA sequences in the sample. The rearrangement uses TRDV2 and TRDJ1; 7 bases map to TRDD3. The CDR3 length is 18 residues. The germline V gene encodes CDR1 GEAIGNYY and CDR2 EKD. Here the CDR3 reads CACGRVVVGGDHTDKLIF. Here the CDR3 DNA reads TGTGCCTGTGGACGAGTTGTGGTTGGGGGAGACCACACCGATAAGCTCATCTTT.

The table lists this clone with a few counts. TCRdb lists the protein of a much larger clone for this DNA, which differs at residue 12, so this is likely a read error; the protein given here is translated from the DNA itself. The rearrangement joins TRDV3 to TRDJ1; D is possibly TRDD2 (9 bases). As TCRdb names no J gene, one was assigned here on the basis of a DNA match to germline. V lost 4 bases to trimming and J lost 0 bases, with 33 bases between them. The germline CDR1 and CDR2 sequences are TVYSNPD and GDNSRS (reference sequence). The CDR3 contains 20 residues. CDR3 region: CAYPSYRLTGGVQYTDKLIF. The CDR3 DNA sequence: TGTGCCTACCCTTCCTACCGCCTTACTGGGGGGGTCCAGTACACCGATAAACTCATCTTT.

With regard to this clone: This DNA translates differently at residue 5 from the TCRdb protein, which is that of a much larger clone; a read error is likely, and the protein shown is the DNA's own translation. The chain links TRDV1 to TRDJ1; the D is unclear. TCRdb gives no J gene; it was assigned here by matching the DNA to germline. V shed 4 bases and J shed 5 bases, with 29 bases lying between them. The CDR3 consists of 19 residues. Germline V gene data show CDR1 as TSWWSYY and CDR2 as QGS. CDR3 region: CALGGLISDPMGVQDKLIF. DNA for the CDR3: TGTGCTCTTGGGGGACTAATTTCCGACCCGATGGGTGTCCAGGATAAACTCATCTTT.

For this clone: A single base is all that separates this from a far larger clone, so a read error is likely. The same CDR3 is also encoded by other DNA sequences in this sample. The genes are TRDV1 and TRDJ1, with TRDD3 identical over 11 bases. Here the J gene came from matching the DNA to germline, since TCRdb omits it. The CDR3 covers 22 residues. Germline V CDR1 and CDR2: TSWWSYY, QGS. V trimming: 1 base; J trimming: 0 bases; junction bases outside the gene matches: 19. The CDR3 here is CALGEPSYGLLGDICYTDKLIF. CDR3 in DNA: TGTGCTCTTGGGGAACCTTCCTACGGTCTACTGGGGGATATCTGCTACACCGATAAACTCATCTTT.

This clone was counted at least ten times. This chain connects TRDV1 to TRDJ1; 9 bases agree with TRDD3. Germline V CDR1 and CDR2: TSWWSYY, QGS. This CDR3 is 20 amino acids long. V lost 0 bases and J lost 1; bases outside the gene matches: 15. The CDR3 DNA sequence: TGTGCTCTTGGGGAACTAGCGTTGGTTGACTGGGGGAGGAGCACCGATAAACTCATCTTT. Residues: CALGELALVDWGRSTDKLIF.

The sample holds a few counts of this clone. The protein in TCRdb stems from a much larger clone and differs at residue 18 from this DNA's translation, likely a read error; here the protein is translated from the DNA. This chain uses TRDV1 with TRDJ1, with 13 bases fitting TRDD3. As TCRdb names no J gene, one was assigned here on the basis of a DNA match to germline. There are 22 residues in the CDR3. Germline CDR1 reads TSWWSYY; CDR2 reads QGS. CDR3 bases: TGTGCTCTTGGGGTACCCTTCCTCTCGATCAGTTACTGGGGGATACGGACCGGTAAACTCATCTTT. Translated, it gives CALGVPFLSISYWGIRTGKLIF.

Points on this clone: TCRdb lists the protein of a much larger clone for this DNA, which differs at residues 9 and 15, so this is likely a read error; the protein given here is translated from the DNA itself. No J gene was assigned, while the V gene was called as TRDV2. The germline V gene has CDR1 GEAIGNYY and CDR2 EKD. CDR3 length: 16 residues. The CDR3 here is CACDQCRPPKPDKLTF. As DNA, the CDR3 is TGTGCCTGTGACCAATGCCGCCCCCCCAAGCCCGATAAACTCACCTTT.

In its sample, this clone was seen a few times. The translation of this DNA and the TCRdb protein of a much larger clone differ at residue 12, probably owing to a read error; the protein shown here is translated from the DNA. The CDR3 loop reads CACDSLLGDSHIDKLIF. CDR3 nucleotide sequence: TGTGCCTGTGACTCTCTACTTGGGGACTCCCACATCGATAAACTCATCTTT. The chain couples TRDV2 to TRDJ1; D is perhaps TRDD3 (5 bases). No J gene is reported in TCRdb; it was inferred here by comparing the DNA with germline. Germline CDR1 is GEAIGNYY and CDR2 is EKD. This CDR3 is built from 17 residues. Trimming removed 3 bases at V and 4 bases at J, with 23 bases between.

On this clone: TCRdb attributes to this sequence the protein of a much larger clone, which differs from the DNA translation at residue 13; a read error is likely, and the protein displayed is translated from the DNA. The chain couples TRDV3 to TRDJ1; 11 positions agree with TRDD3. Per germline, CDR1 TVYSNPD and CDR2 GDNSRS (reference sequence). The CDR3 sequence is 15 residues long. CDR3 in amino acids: CAFNFNWGIKSKPIF. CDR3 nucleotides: TGTGCCTTTAACTTCAACTGGGGGATAAAAAGTAAACCCATCTTT.

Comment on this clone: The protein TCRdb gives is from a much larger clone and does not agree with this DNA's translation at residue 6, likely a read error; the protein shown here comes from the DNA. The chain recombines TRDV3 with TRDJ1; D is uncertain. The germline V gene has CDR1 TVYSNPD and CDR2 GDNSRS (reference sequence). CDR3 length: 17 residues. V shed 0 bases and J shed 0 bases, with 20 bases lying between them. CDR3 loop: CAFSWTLRVWYTDKLIF. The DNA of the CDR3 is TGTGCCTTTAGTTGGACTCTTCGGGTCTGGTACACCGATAAACTCATCTTT.

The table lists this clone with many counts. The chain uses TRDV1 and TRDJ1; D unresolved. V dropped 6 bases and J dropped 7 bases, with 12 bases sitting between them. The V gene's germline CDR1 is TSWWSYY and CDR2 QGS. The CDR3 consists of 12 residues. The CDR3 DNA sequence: TGTGCTCTTGGCCAGGTAGGACTTAAACTCATCTTT. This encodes CALGQVGLKLIF.

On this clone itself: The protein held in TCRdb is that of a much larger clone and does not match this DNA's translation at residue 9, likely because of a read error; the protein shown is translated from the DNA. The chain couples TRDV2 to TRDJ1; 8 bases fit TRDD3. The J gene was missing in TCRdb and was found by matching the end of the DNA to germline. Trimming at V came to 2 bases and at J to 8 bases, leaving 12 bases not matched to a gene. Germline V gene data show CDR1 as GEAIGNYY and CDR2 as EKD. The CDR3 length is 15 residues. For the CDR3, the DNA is TGTGCCTGTGACAAAAGGGGATACACCCGCCAAAAACTCATCTTT. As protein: CACDKRGYTRQKLIF.

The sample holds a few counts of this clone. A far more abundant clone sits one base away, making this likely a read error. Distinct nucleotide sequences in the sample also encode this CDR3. CDR3 amino acids: CACDTVSNWGISGPKLIF. For the CDR3, the DNA is TGTGCCTGTGACACCGTATCCAACTGGGGGATTTCAGGTCCGAAACTCATCTTC. This chain joins TRDV2 and TRDJ1, with TRDD3 matching 10 bases. Germline V gene data show CDR1 as GEAIGNYY and CDR2 as EKD. The CDR3 consists of 18 residues.

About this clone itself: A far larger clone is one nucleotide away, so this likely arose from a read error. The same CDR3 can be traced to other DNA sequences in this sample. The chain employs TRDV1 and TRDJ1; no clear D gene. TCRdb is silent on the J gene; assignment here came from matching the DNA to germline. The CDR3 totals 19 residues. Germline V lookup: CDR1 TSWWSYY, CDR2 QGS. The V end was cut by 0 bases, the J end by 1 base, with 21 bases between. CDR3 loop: CALGELGPPGEGSTDKLIF. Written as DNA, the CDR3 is TGTGCTCTTGGGGAACTGGGTCCTCCCGGAGAGGGGTCCACCGATAAACTCATCTTT.

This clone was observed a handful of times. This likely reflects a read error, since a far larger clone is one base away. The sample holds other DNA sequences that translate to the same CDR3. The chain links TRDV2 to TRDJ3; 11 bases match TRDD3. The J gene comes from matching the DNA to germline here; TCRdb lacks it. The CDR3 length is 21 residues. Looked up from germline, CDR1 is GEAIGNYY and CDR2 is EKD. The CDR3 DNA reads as TGTGCCTGTGACCCCTTCTGGGGGATACACCCAAGCTCCTGGGACACCCGGCAGATGTTTTTC. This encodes CACDPFWGIHPSSWDTRQMFF.

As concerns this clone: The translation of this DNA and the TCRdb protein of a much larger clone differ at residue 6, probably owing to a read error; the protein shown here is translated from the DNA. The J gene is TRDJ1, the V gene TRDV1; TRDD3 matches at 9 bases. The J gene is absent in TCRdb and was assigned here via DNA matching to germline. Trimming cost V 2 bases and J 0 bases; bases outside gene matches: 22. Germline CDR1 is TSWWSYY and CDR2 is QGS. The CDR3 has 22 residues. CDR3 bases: TGTGCTCTTGGGGAAGACCCCATTAAGGGGCTGGGGGATCTCCTGTACACCGATAAACTCATCTTT. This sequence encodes CALGEDPIKGLGDLLYTDKLIF.

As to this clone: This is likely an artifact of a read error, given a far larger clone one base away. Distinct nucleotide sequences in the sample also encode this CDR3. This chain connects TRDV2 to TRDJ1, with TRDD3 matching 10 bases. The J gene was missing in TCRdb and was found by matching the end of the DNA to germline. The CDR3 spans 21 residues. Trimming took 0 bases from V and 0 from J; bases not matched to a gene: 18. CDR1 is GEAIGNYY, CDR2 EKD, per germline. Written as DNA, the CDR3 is TGTGCCTGTGACACCGTTACCGGGGGATACGCCGAGCGGAAGGACACCGATAAACTCATCTTT. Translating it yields CACDTVTGGYAERKDTDKLIF.

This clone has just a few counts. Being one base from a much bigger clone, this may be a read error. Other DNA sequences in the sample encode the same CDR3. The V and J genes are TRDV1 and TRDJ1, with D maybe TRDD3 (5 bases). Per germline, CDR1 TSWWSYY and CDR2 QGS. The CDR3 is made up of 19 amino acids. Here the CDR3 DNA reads TGTGCTCTTGGAGTGTGCACTAGGGCTGGTCGGGGAATGTCCGACAAACTCATCTTT. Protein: CALGVCTRAGRGMSDKLIF.

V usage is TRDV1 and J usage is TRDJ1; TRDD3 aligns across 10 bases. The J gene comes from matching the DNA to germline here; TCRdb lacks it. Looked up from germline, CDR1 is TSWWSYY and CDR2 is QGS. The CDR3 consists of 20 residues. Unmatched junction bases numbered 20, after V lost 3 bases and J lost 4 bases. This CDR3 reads CALGDRFPTVLGDSLDKLIF. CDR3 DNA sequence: TGTGCTCTTGGGGACCGGTTTCCGACCGTACTGGGGGATTCTCTCGATAAACTCATCTTT.

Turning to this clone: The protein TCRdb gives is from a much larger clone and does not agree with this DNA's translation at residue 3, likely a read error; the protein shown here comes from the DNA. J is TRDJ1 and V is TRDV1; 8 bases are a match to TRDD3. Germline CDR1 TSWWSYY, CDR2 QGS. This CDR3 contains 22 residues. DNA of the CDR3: TGTGCTCATGGGGAAGGTCTCTACCGTACTGGGGGTCACCTCCCCTACACCGATAAACTCATCTTT. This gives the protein CAHGEGLYRTGGHLPYTDKLIF.